A single sample gave rise to the 9 T cell receptor beta chains below, sequenced in a study of blood T cells in healthy people across ages. The second PCR ran about 6 to 11 cycles with a sample-barcoded 5' primer and J-beta primers. TCRdb itself ran the 5' RACE reads through MiXCR, one entry per CDR3 protein. The sample carries more than 800,000 distinct CDR3 sequences, 29% recorded once. The sequenced sample consisted of blood. These receptors were collected from a woman of 80 years or more in good health.

CDR3 nucleotide sequence: TGTGCCAGCAGTTTCTTTGGCGTGAGCACAGATACGCAGTATTTT. This encodes CASSFFGVSTDTQYF. The rearrangement joins TRBV12-3 or TRBV12-4 to TRBJ2-3; no clear D gene. This CDR3 spans 15 amino acids. V lost 3 bases and J lost 0, with 10 bases in between.

This clonotype occurred many times. This chain connects TRBV7-2 to TRBJ1-6; perhaps TRBD1 as D (6 bases). The germline V gene encodes CDR1 SGHTA and CDR2 FQGNSA. V dropped 1 base and J dropped 9 bases, with 10 bases sitting between them. The CDR3 sequence is 14 residues long. The CDR3 coding sequence is TGTGCCAGCAGCTTAGGGCAGGGGTTTTCACCCCTCCACTTT. Protein product: CASSLGQGFSPLHF.

This clonotype was observed many times. The CDR3 region is CASSWASGGDEQFF. For the CDR3, the DNA is TGTGCCAGCTCATGGGCTAGCGGGGGCGATGAGCAGTTCTTC. J is TRBJ2-1 and V is TRBV18, with 10 bases aligning to TRBD2. The V gene end was trimmed by 5 bases and the J gene end by 8 bases; junction bases not matched to a gene: 6. CDR3 length: 14 residues. The germline V gene encodes CDR1 KGHSH and CDR2 LQKENI. Drawing the rest from reference TRBV18 and TRBJ2-1, the complete variable domain is NAGVMQNPRHLVRRRGQEARLRCSPMKGHSHVYWYRQLPEEGLKFMVYLQKENIIDESGMPKERFSAEFPKEGPSILRIQQVVRGDSAAYFCASSWASGGDEQFFGPGTRLTVL.

The rearrangement uses TRBV4-1 and TRBJ2-5; a possible D gene is TRBD2 (6 bases). The J call may be mistaken, given a closer DNA end match to TRBJ2-7. The V gene's germline CDR1 is MGHRA and CDR2 YSYEKL. This CDR3 comprises 17 residues. CDR3 residues: CASSQDPEGSKGYEQYF. Here the CDR3 DNA reads TGCGCCAGCAGCCAAGATCCGGAGGGAAGCAAGGGCTACGAGCAGTACTTC.

Points on this clonotype: This may arise from a read error, as a much more abundant clone is one base away. The gene calls are TRBV9 and TRBJ1-2; D possibly corresponds to TRBD1 (5 bases). From germline, CDR1 is SGDLS and CDR2 YYNGEE. The CDR3 loop spans 13 amino acids. The CDR3 nucleotides are TGTGTCAGCAGCACCGACAGTCCCTATGGCTACACCTTC. Translating it yields CVSSTDSPYGYTF.

The sample holds one count of this clonotype. This may arise from a read error, as a much more abundant clone is one base away. For the CDR3, the DNA is TGTGCCAGCAGTTCTCCGGGACTAGCGGGGAGCCCCTACAATGAGCAGTTCTTC. It is translated as CASSSPGLAGSPYNEQFF. The rearrangement joins TRBV27 to TRBJ2-1, with 13 bases aligning to TRBD2. The CDR3 length is 18 residues. The V and J ends lost 4 bases and 2 bases, in that order; junction bases with no gene match: 8. The V gene's germline CDR1 is MNHEY and CDR2 SMNVEV (reference sequence).

This clonotype has more than one count but fewer than ten. This chain uses TRBV30 with TRBJ1-4, with D hard to call. CDR1 and CDR2 from the germline V gene are GTSNPN and SVGIG (reference sequence). V was shortened by 0 bases and J by 0 bases, with 5 bases between the two germline ends. The CDR3 extends over 14 amino acids. CDR3 amino acids: CAWSVIATNEKLFF. For the CDR3, the DNA is TGTGCCTGGAGTGTCATTGCAACTAATGAAAAACTGTTTTTT.

This clonotype was detected ten times or more. The chain has TRBV28 and TRBJ2-1; TRBD2 aligns across 10 bases. J lost 3 bases, V lost 0 bases, and 11 bases had no gene match. This CDR3 comprises 19 residues. The V gene's germline CDR1 is MDHEN and CDR2 SYDVKM. The CDR3, as DNA: TGTGCCAGCAGTTTATGGGGGAGCGGGGGGGCCGGTCTCTACAATGAGCAGTTCTTC. This codes for CASSLWGSGGAGLYNEQFF.

This sequence joins TRBV12-3 or TRBV12-4 and TRBJ2-1; 7 nucleotides align to TRBD2. This CDR3 has 13 amino acids. J was trimmed by 6 bases and V by 5 bases; bases with no gene match: 4. CDR3 sequence reads: CASSVGTINEQFF. The CDR3 DNA follows: TGTGCCAGCAGTGTCGGGACTATCAATGAGCAGTTCTTC.